This T cell receptor (beta chain) appears in the sequencing data of a study of CD8 T cells in ankylosing spondylitis. Findings of the study overall: Some motif variants were previously reported in reactive arthritis synovial fluid and blood.

This clonotype was found many times. Its specificity is unknown. TCRdb called the 5' RACE reads again in MiXCR, with one record for every CDR3 protein. The table shows approximately 100,000 distinct CDR3 sequences, with about 8.5% occurring only once. The V gene end was trimmed by 2 bases and the J gene end by 3 bases; junction bases not matched to a gene: 1. The CDR3 loop spans 13 amino acids. Looked up from germline, CDR1 is SEHNR and CDR2 is FQNEAQ (reference sequence). J is TRBJ2-7 and V is TRBV7-9; 7 positions match TRBD1. This clonotype was sampled from a male donor with ankylosing spondylitis or in good health (not recorded which). The source material was blood, either unsorted or a sorted T cell fraction (not recorded which). CDR3 bases: TGTGCCAGCAGCTTACCAGGGGGCTACGAGCAGTACTTC. As protein: CASSLPGGYEQYF. Together with reference TRBV7-9 and TRBJ2-7, the CDR3 gives the full variable domain: DTGVSQNPRHKITKRGQNVTFRCDPISEHNRLYWYRQTLGQGPEFLTYFQNEAQLEKSRLLSDRFSAERPKGSFSTLEIQRTEQGDSAMYLCASSLPGGYEQYFGPGTRLTVT.